The following is a T cell receptor beta chain sequence with its context. Recruitment covered about two dozen US areas and drew participants whose ages spanned roughly 18 to 95 years. Each recovered donor of Cohort 3 presented with two negative PCRs, clearance, or symptom resolution. This sample was included in a study of blood T cell repertoires in COVID-19. Study summary: Researchers got acute and convalescent COVID-19 samples from the United States, Italy and Spain. From T cells, B-cell-depleted T cells, or PBMCs came the material, which was cDNA or gDNA.

Germline V gene data show CDR1 as LNHNV and CDR2 as YYDKDF (reference sequence). The CDR3 length is 17 residues. Trimming at V came to 1 base and at J to 7 bases, leaving 12 bases not matched to a gene. Data came from immunoSEQ multiplex PCR; TCRdb stores just in-frame clones and leaves some out. The repertoire holds over 250,000 clones, with 90% as singletons. This TCR came from a woman aged 25 to 45 who had recovered from COVID-19. The gene calls are TRBV15 and TRBJ1-2; TRBD1 agrees at 10 bases. The specimen was PBMCs or T cells enriched from blood (not recorded which). CDR3: CATSRAAGTGDTTGYTF. The CDR3 bases are TGTGCCACCAGCAGAGCTGCCGGGACAGGGGATACTACTGGCTACACCTTC. Together with reference TRBV15 and TRBJ1-2, the CDR3 gives the full variable domain: DAMVIQNPRYQVTQFGKPVTLSCSQTLNHNVMYWYQQKSSQAPKLLFHYYDKDFNNEADTPDNFQSRRPNTSFCFLDIRSPGLGDTAMYLCATSRAAGTGDTTGYTFGSGTRLTVV.